These T cell receptor beta chains were read from a single sample in a study of PD-1 blockade in mismatch repair-deficient tumors. Method: immunoSEQ multiplex PCR; TCRdb's copy keeps in-frame clones and lacks some. The profile shows about 51,000 clones, over 70% of them singletons. Here the sequenced sample was peripheral blood, taken less than 21 weeks after starting pembrolizumab. The receptors shown here come from an adult with mismatch repair-deficient cancer. Both conserved end residues are part of each CDR3. A D gene is named only where the DNA matches it firmly.

>TRBJ2-7|TRBV7-2|TRBD2
CASSFLGGSHYF
TGTGCCAGCAGCTTCTTGGGCGGGAGTCATTACTTC
>TRBJ2-1|TRBV29-1|TRBD1
CSVVRQGGNEQFF
TGCAGCGTTGTACGACAGGGGGGCAATGAGCAGTTCTTC
>TRBJ2-3|TRBV5-8|.
CASSPRTMGGF
TGTGCCAGCAGCCCACGGACGATGGGGGGCTTT
>TRBJ2-3|TRBV5-4|.
CASSLSTDTQYF
TGTGCCAGCAGCTTGAGCACAGATACGCAGTATTTT
>TRBJ2-3|TRBV29-1|TRBD2
CSGTGTRYSDTQYF
TGCAGCGGCACCGGGACTAGATATTCCGATACGCAGTATTTT
>TRBJ1-3|TRBV11-3|TRBD1
CASSLLTGISGNTIYF
TGTGCCAGCAGCTTACTGACAGGGATCTCTGGAAACACCATATATTTT
>TRBJ1-1|TRBV9|.
CASSGTGRNTEAFF
TGTGCCAGCAGCGGAACAGGGAGGAACACTGAAGCTTTCTTT
>TRBJ1-2|TRBV5-4|.
CASSPGHNSGYTF
TGTGCCAGCAGCCCCGGACATAATTCTGGCTACACCTTC
>TRBJ2-1|TRBV5-4|TRBD2
CASSPGAGGLFNEQFF
TGTGCCAGCAGCCCGGGAGCGGGAGGTCTGTTTAATGAGCAGTTCTTC
>TRBJ2-1|TRBV19|.
CASTQLASVDNEQFF
TGTGCCAGTACCCAACTAGCCAGTGTAGACAATGAGCAGTTCTTC